Listed here are 25 T cell receptor beta chains from one sample, sequenced in a study of early T cells in non-severe SARS-CoV-2 infection. TCRdb itself ran the 5' RACE reads through MiXCR, one entry per CDR3 protein. The sample contains 60,000 to 75,000 distinct CDR3 sequences, less than 12% of which appear only once. The source was whole blood, collected at baseline. Source of these receptors: an adult who was a healthcare worker with PCR-confirmed SARS-CoV-2 infection or an uninfected control (not recorded which).

This clonotype was counted between two and nine times. The chain carries TRBV11-1 and TRBJ2-1; no firm D call. The CDR3 covers 12 residues. Trimming removed 0 bases at V and 12 bases at J, with 9 bases between. The germline V gene has CDR1 SGHAT and CDR2 FQDESV (reference sequence). This CDR3 reads CASSLAESGQFF. As DNA, the CDR3 is TGTGCCAGCAGCTTAGCTGAGTCAGGGCAGTTCTTC.

V is TRBV27 and J is TRBJ2-2; D gene uncertain. The V and J ends lost 2 bases and 7 bases respectively, with 14 bases between them. The CDR3 length is 15 residues. Germline V gene sequence: CDR1 MNHEY, CDR2 SMNVEV (reference sequence). CDR3 sequence: CASSLNIRPGGELFF. CDR3 in DNA: TGTGCCAGCAGTTTAAATATCAGGCCGGGCGGGGAGCTGTTTTTT.

This clonotype came up a few times. The genes are TRBV9 and TRBJ2-6; TRBD1 agrees at 8 bases. Per the germline V gene, CDR1 is SGDLS and CDR2 is YYNGEE. CDR3 size: 15 residues. V gave up 4 bases and J gave up 3 bases; unmatched junction bases: 3. The CDR3: CASSKTGVGANVLTF. CDR3 bases: TGTGCCAGCAGCAAGACAGGGGTTGGGGCCAACGTCCTGACTTTC.

This clonotype was detected only a few times. V and J are TRBV20-1 and TRBJ2-3, with D perhaps matching TRBD2 (5 bases). Germline V gene data show CDR1 as DFQATT and CDR2 as SNEGSKA (reference sequence). The CDR3 loop spans 12 amino acids. The ends were cut back, 2 bases at V and 5 bases at J, with 8 bases in the middle. DNA of the CDR3: TGCAGTGCTAGATTAGCGCAAGATACGCAGTATTTT. This translates into CSARLAQDTQYF.

This clonotype was recorded at least ten times. The rearrangement uses TRBV7-8 and TRBJ1-1; 9 bases are a match to TRBD1. CDR1 and CDR2 (germline): SGHVS, FQNEAQ. Trimming took 5 bases from V and 10 from J; bases not matched to a gene: 8. This CDR3 has 13 residues. CDR3: CASSVTGGVGAFF. The CDR3 DNA is TGTGCCAGCAGCGTTACAGGGGGCGTCGGAGCTTTCTTT.

This chain joins TRBV7-9 and TRBJ2-5; 8 bases are shared with TRBD1. Germline assignment: CDR1 SEHNR and CDR2 FQNEAQ (reference sequence). J was trimmed by 7 bases and V by 5 bases; bases with no gene match: 12. The CDR3 length is 15 residues. The CDR3 here is CASSTGQGTPGTQYF. The CDR3 region has the DNA TGTGCCAGCAGCACCGGACAGGGCACCCCGGGGACCCAGTACTTC.

The chain carries TRBV6-1 and TRBJ2-7, with a weak D call TRBD1 (6 bases). The germline V gene encodes CDR1 MNHNS and CDR2 SASEGT. The CDR3 is made up of 14 amino acids. V lost 3 bases and J lost 5, with 14 bases in between. The CDR3 spells CASSEQGPPDEQYF. CDR3 DNA: TGTGCCAGCAGTGAGCAGGGGCCCCCCGACGAGCAGTACTTC.

The V gene is TRBV27, the J gene TRBJ1-1; tentative D call: TRBD1 (6 bases). Germline lookup yields CDR1 MNHEY and CDR2 SMNVEV (reference sequence). The CDR3 length is 14 residues. V was clipped by 6 bases and J by 6 bases, with 17 bases between them. As DNA, the CDR3 is TGTGCCAGCAGCCCGGACAGTAAGATCTCTGAAGCTTTCTTT. This sequence encodes CASSPDSKISEAFF.

The chain recombines TRBV10-3 with TRBJ1-1, with D unresolved. The CDR3 covers 11 residues. Germline V gene data show CDR1 as ENHRY and CDR2 as SYGVKD. Trimming cost V 10 bases and J 5 bases, with 11 bases left between them. CDR3 sequence: CANDTGTEAFF. CDR3 bases: TGTGCCAACGACACGGGGACTGAAGCTTTCTTT.

The genes are TRBV7-9 and TRBJ1-2; 9 nucleotides match TRBD1. Germline V gene data show CDR1 as SEHNR and CDR2 as FQNEAQ (reference sequence). V dropped 7 bases and J dropped 6; count of bases not matched to a gene: 6. This CDR3 has 13 amino acids. Written as DNA, the CDR3 is TGTGCCAGCACCCAAACAGGGGGCGATGGCTACACCTTC. It codes for CASTQTGGDGYTF.

J is TRBJ2-7 and V is TRBV5-1; D ambiguous. V was pared by 0 bases and J by 2 bases, with 9 bases between. Germline lookup yields CDR1 SGHRS and CDR2 YFSETQ. CDR3 length: 14 residues. CDR3: CASSLAGSPYEQYF. CDR3 nucleotides: TGCGCCAGCAGCTTGGCCGGCAGCCCCTACGAGCAGTACTTC. The complete variable domain, with remaining parts taken from reference TRBV5-1 and TRBJ2-7, reads KAGVTQTPRYLIKTRGQQVTLSCSPISGHRSVSWYQQTPGQGLQFLFEYFSETQRNKGNFPGRFSGRQFSNSRSEMNVSTLELGDSALYLCASSLAGSPYEQYFGPGTRLTVT.

The table lists this clonotype with many counts. The rearrangement joins TRBV9 to TRBJ2-5; D might be TRBD2 (6 bases). Germline CDR1 is SGDLS and CDR2 is YYNGEE. The V end lost 4 bases, the J end lost 2 bases, and 15 bases lay between the germline ends. The CDR3 consists of 15 residues. DNA for the CDR3: TGTGCCAGCAGCCCCAGAGGGACTCTACAAGAGACCCAGTACTTC. Translating gives CASSPRGTLQETQYF. Supplemented by reference TRBV9 and TRBJ2-5, the full variable domain reads DSGVTQTPKHLITATGQRVTLRCSPRSGDLSVYWYQQSLDQGLQFLIQYYNGEERAKGNILERFSAQQFPDLHSELNLSSLELGDSALYFCASSPRGTLQETQYFGPGTRLLVL.

This clonotype showed up many times. The V and J genes are TRBV19 and TRBJ1-2, with 7 bases that match TRBD1. The trim removed 4 bases at V and 8 bases at J, leaving 4 bases unmatched. The CDR3 has 12 residues. The germline CDR1 and CDR2 sequences are LNHDA and SQIVND (reference sequence). The chain's CDR3 is CASSTRQGGYTF. As DNA, the CDR3 is TGTGCCAGTAGTACCCGACAGGGAGGCTACACCTTC.

The chain carries TRBV6-2 or TRBV6-3 and TRBJ2-7; 9 positions agree with TRBD1. CDR3 size: 16 residues. From germline, CDR1 is MNHEY and CDR2 SVGEGT. The junction had 7 bases not matched to a gene; V was cut back by 4 bases and J by 0 bases. CDR3 in DNA: TGTGCCAGCAGTTCACCGCGGACAGGGGTCTCCTACGAGCAGTACTTC. It translates to CASSSPRTGVSYEQYF.

This clonotype was seen at least ten times. The chain couples TRBV20-1 to TRBJ2-3; D is possibly TRBD1 (6 bases). Per germline, CDR1 DFQATT and CDR2 SNEGSKA (reference sequence). This CDR3 has 14 residues. Trimming removed 1 base at V and 3 bases at J, with 11 bases between. CDR3 sequence (DNA): TGCAGTGCTAGAGGGTTTGGACAGACAGATACGCAGTATTTT. Amino acid sequence: CSARGFGQTDTQYF.

At least ten counts were recorded for this clonotype. This rearrangement joins TRBV24-1 to TRBJ1-1, with a weak D call TRBD1 (5 bases). This CDR3 region has 12 residues. Trimming stripped 3 bases from V and 5 bases from J, with 6 bases between. Germline CDR1 KGHDR, CDR2 SFDVKD. CDR3 sequence (DNA): TGTGCCACCAGTGATAGGGGAACTGAAGCTTTCTTT. This encodes CATSDRGTEAFF.

Comment on this clonotype: An end of the junction differs from the germline gene, which may be a read error. V usage is TRBV10-3 and J usage is TRBJ1-2, with a tentative D call TRBD1 (5 bases). Germline CDR1 and CDR2: ENHRY and SYGVKD. This CDR3 is 16 amino acids long. The CDR3 DNA sequence: TGTGTCATCTCCTCGGCCGGAACGAAAGGGACCTATGGCTACACCTTC. The encoded protein is CVISSAGTKGTYGYTF.

This clonotype was found a few times. J is TRBJ1-1 and V is TRBV29-1; D is possibly TRBD1 (5 bases). V dropped 6 bases and J dropped 1 base, with 15 bases sitting between them. Germline CDR1 reads SQVTM; CDR2 reads ANQGSEA. This CDR3 is built from 14 residues. CDR3 sequence reads: CSVDEWGQNTEAFF. The CDR3 DNA reads TGCAGCGTAGATGAGTGGGGCCAGAACACTGAAGCTTTCTTT.

This clonotype was counted a few times. The chain uses TRBV9 and TRBJ2-5; 8 positions agree with TRBD1. Germline values: CDR1 SGDLS, CDR2 YYNGEE. The CDR3 is 15 residues long. V was clipped by 1 base and J by 1 base; unmatched bases: 3. The CDR3 DNA reads TGTGCCAGCAGCGTACAGGGGGCCGGCCAAGAGACCCAGTACTTC. Its translation: CASSVQGAGQETQYF.

V and J are TRBV29-1 and TRBJ2-4; 10 positions agree with TRBD2. This CDR3 contains 18 residues. V was pared by 6 bases and J by 0 bases, with 14 bases of the junction left unmatched. The germline V gene has CDR1 SQVTM and CDR2 ANQGSEA. The CDR3 region has the DNA TGCAGCGTAAAAGGGCGGCTAGCGGGAGTCGAAGCCAAAAACATTCAGTACTTC. The encoded protein is CSVKGRLAGVEAKNIQYF.

CDR3 in amino acids: CAWTPTHGGEKLFF. The CDR3 DNA reads TGTGCCTGGACTCCGACCCACGGTGGGGAAAAACTGTTTTTT. J is TRBJ1-4 and V is TRBV30; D not certain. The CDR3 runs to 14 residues. The V and J ends lost 4 bases and 8 bases respectively, with 17 bases between them. Germline V gene sequence: CDR1 GTSNPN, CDR2 SVGIG (reference sequence). Looking up the rest from reference TRBV30 and TRBJ1-4 gives the full variable domain: SQTIHQWPATLVQPVGSPLSLECTVEGTSNPNLYWYRQAAGRGLQLLFYSVGIGQISSEVPQNLSASRPQDRQFILSSKKLLLSDSGFYLCAWTPTHGGEKLFFGSGTQLSVL.

A few counts support this clonotype. This sequence joins TRBV5-1 and TRBJ1-1; D is undetermined. Trimming cost V 0 bases and J 5 bases, with 11 bases left between them. Germline V CDR1 and CDR2: SGHRS, YFSETQ. CDR3 length equals 14 residues. The CDR3 DNA follows: TGCGCCAGCAGCTTGGGAGTCGGGAAAACTGAAGCTTTCTTT. It yields the protein CASSLGVGKTEAFF.

CDR3 nucleotide sequence: TGTGCCACCGGGAATAGCGGCACAGATACGCAGTATTTT. This codes for CATGNSGTDTQYF. The chain joins TRBV7-9 to TRBJ2-3; a weak D match, TRBD2 (5 bases). The CDR3 runs 13 residues. Trimming took 10 bases from V and 1 from J, leaving 12 bases between them. The germline V gene has CDR1 SEHNR and CDR2 FQNEAQ (reference sequence).

This clonotype was counted only a few times. J is TRBJ1-1 and V is TRBV5-5; D is uncertain. This CDR3 spans 13 amino acids. V lost 0 bases and J 13 bases, leaving 16 bases between the germline ends. Germline loops: CDR1 SGHKS, CDR2 YYEKEE (reference sequence). CDR3 region: CASSLVAGIKDFF. The CDR3 DNA sequence: TGTGCCAGCAGCTTGGTAGCTGGAATAAAGGATTTCTTT.

This clonotype was counted ten times or more. This chain links TRBV6-2 or TRBV6-3 with TRBJ2-3; the D gene is possibly TRBD2 (5 bases). V gave up 6 bases and J gave up 6 bases, with 13 bases separating them. The germline V gene has CDR1 MNHEY and CDR2 SVGEGT. This CDR3 is 13 amino acids long. Written as DNA, the CDR3 is TGTGCCAGCAGGGACTCTTCAGTGGATACGCAGTATTTT. This gives the protein CASRDSSVDTQYF.